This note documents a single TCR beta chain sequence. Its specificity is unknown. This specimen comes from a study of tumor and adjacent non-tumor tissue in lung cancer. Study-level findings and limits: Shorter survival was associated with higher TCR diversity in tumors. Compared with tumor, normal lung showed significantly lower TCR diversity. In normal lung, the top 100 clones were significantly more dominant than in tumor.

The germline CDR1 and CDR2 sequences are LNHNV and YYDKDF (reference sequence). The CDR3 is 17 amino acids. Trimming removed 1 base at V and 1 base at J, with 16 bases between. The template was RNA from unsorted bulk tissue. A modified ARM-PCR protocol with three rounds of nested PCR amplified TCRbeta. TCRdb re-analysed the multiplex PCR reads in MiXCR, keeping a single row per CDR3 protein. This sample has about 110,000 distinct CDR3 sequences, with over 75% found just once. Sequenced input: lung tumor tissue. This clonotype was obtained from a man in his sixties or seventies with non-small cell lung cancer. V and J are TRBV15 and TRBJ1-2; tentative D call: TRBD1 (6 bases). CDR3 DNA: TGTGCCACCAGCAGAGGTGGGGGCGGCGTCCTTAACTATGGCTACACCTTC. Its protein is CATSRGGGGVLNYGYTF.